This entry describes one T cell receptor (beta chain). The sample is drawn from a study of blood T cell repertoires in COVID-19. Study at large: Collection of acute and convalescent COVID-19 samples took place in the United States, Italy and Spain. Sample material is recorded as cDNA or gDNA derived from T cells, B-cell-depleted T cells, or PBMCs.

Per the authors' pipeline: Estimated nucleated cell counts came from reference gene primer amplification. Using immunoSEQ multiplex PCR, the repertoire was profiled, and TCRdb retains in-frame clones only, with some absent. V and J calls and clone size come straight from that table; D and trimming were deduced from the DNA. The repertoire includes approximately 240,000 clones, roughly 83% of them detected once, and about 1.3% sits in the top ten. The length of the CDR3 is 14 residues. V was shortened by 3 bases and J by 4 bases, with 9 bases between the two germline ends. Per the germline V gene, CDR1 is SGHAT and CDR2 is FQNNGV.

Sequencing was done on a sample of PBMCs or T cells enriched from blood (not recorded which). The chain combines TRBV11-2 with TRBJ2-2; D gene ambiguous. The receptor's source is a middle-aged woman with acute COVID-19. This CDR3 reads CASSFRVLTGELFF. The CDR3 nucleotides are TGTGCCAGCAGCTTTCGAGTTCTCACCGGGGAGCTGTTTTTT.